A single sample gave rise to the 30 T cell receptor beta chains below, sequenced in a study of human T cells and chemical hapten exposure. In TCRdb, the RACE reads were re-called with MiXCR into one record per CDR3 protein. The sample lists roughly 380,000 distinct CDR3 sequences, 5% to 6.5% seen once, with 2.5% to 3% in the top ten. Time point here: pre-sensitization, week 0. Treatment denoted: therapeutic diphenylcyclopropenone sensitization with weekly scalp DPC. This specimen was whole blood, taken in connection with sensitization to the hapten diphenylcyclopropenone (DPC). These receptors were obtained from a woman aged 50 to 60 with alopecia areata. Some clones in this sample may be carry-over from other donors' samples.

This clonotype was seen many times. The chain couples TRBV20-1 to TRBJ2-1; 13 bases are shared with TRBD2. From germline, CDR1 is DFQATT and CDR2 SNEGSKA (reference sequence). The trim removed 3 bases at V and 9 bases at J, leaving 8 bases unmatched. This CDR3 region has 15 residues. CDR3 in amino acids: CSASVLAGGPTEQFF. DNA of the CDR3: TGCAGTGCTAGTGTACTAGCGGGAGGGCCGACTGAGCAGTTCTTC.

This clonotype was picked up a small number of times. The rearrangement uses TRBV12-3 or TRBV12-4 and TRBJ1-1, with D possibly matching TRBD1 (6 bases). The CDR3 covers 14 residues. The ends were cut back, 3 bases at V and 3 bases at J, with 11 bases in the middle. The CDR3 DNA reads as TGTGCCAGCAGTTTGGGGGCCGGAGACACTGAAGCTTTCTTT. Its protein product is CASSLGAGDTEAFF.

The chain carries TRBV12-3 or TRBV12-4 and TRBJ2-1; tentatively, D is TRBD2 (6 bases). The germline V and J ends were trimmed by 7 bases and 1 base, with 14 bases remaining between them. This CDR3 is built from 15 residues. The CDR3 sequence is CASTSVGTSYNEQFF. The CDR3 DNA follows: TGTGCCAGCACCTCGGTCGGGACTTCCTACAATGAGCAGTTCTTC.

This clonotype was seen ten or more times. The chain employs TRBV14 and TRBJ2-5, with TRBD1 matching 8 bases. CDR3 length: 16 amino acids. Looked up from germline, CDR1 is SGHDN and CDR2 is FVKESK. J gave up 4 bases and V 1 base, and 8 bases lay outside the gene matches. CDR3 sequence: CASSQGPGGLGETQYF. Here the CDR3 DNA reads TGTGCCAGCAGCCAAGGACCAGGGGGCTTGGGAGAGACCCAGTACTTC.

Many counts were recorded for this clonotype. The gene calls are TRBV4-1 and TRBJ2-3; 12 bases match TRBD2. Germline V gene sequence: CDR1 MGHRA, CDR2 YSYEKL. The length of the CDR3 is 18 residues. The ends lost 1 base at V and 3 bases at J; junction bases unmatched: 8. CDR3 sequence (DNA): TGCGCCAGCAGCCAAGGAACACTAGCGGGGGGATTGACAGATACGCAGTATTTT. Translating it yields CASSQGTLAGGLTDTQYF.

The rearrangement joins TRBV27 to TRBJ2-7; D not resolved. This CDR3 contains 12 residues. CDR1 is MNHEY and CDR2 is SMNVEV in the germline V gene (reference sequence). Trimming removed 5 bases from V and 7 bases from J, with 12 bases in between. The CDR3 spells CASSPRSGEQYF. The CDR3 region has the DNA TGTGCCAGCAGTCCACGGTCTGGGGAGCAGTACTTC.

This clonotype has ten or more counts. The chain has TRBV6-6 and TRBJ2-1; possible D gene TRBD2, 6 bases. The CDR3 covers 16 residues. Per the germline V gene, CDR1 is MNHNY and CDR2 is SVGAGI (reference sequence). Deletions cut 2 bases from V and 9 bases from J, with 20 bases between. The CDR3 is CASSYLRRGDRVEQFF. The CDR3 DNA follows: TGTGCCAGCAGTTACCTCCGGCGCGGGGATCGTGTTGAGCAGTTCTTC.

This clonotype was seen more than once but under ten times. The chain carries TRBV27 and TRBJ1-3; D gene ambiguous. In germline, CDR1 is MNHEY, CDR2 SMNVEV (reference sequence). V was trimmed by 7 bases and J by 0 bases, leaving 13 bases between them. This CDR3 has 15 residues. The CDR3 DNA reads TGTGCCAGCACCCCGGACGGGAGCTCTGGAAACACCATATATTTT. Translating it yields CASTPDGSSGNTIYF.

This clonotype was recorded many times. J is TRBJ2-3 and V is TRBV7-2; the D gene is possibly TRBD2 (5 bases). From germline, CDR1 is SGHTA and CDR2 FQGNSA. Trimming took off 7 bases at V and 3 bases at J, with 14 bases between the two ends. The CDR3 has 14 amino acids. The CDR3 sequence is CASTVGRETDTQYF. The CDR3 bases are TGTGCCAGCACCGTCGGAAGGGAGACAGATACGCAGTATTTT.

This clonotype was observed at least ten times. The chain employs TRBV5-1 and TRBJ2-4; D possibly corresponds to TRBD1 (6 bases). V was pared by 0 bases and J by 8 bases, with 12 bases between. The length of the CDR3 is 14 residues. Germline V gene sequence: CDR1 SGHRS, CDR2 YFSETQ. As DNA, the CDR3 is TGCGCCAGCAGCTTGGCACAGGGTGGAGACATTCAGTACTTC. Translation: CASSLAQGGDIQYF.

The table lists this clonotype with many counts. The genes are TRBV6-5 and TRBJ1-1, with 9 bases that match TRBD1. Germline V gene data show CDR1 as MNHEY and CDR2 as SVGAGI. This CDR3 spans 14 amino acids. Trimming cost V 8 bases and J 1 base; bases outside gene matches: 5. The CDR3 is CASGQGISNTEAFF. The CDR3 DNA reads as TGTGCCAGCGGACAGGGGATTTCGAACACTGAAGCTTTCTTT.

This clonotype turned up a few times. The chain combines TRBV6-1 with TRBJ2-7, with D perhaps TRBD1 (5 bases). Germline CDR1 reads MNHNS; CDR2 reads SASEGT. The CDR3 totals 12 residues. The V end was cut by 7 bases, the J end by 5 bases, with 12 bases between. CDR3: CASTGHRDEQYF. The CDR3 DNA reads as TGTGCCAGCACTGGACACCGTGACGAGCAGTACTTC.

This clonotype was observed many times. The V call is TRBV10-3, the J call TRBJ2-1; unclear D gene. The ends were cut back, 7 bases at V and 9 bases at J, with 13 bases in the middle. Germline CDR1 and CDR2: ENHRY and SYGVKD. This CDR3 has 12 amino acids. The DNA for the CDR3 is TGTGCCATCAACCATAGCCCGACTGAGCAGTTCTTC. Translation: CAINHSPTEQFF.

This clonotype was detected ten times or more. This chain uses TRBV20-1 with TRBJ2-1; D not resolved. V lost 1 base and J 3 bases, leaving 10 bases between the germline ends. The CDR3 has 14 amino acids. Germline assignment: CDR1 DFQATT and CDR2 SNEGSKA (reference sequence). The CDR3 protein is CSARVRSNYNEQFF. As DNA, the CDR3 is TGCAGTGCTAGAGTTAGATCTAACTACAATGAGCAGTTCTTC.

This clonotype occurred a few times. CDR3 nucleotides: TGCAGCGTTGATTCCGGGGAATTTAGAGGCTACACCTTC. It translates to CSVDSGEFRGYTF. The rearrangement joins TRBV29-1 to TRBJ1-2; D not certain. V was cut by 3 bases and J by 8 bases, with 16 bases left in between. CDR1 is SQVTM, CDR2 ANQGSEA, per germline. The CDR3 covers 13 residues.

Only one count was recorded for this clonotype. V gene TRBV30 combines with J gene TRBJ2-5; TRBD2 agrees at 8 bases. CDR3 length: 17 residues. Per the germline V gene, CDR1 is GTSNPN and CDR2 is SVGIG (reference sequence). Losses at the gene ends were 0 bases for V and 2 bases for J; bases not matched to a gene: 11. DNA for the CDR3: TGTGCCTGGAGTGTACCGAGCGGGAGAGAACCGCAAGAGACCCAGTACTTC. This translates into CAWSVPSGREPQETQYF.

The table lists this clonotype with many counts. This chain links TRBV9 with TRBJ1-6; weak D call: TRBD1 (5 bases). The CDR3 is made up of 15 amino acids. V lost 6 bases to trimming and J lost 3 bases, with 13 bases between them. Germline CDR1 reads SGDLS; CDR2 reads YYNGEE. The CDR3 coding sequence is TGTGCCAGCACCGGGGGGGTCGGCTATAATTCACCCCTCCACTTT. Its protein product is CASTGGVGYNSPLHF.

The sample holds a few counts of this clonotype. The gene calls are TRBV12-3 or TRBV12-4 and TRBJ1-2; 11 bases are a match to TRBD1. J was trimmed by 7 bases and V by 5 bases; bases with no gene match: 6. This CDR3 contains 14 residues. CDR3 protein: CASSIGQGAFGYTF. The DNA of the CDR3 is TGTGCCAGCAGTATCGGACAGGGGGCGTTTGGCTACACCTTC.

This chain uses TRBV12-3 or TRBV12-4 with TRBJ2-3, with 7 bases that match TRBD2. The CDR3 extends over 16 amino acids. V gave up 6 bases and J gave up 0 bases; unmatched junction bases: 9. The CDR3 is CASSPGASGSTDTQYF. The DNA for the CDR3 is TGTGCCAGCAGCCCTGGGGCTAGCGGTAGCACAGATACGCAGTATTTT.

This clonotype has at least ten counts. The CDR3 protein is CASSLDLSSSTEAFF. The CDR3 nucleotides read TGCGCCAGCAGCTTGGACTTGAGCAGCTCCACTGAAGCTTTCTTT. The rearrangement links TRBV5-1 to TRBJ1-1; D unresolved. Trimming shortened V by 0 bases and J by 4 bases, and 13 bases separated the two germline ends. The CDR3 length is 15 residues. Germline V gene lookup returns CDR1 SGHRS and CDR2 YFSETQ.

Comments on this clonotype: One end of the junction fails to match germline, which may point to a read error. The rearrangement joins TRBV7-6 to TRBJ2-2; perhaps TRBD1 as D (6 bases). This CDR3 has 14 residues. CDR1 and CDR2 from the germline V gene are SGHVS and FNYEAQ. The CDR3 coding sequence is TGTGCCGGCAGCCGGGGACAGAACACCGGGGAGCTGTTTTTT. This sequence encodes CAGSRGQNTGELFF.

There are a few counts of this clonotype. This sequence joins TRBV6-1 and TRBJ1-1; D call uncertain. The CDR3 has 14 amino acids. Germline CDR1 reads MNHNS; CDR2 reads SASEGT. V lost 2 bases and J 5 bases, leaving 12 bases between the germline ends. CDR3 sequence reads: CASSERVGETEAFF. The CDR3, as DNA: TGTGCCAGCAGTGAAAGGGTTGGGGAGACTGAAGCTTTCTTT.

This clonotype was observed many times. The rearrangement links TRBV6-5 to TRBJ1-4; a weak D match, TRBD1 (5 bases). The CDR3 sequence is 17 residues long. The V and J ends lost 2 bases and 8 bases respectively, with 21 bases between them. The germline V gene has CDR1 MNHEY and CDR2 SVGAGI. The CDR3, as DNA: TGTGCCAGCAGTTACCGCAGGGTACAGGACATGAAGGAAAAACTGTTTTTT. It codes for CASSYRRVQDMKEKLFF.

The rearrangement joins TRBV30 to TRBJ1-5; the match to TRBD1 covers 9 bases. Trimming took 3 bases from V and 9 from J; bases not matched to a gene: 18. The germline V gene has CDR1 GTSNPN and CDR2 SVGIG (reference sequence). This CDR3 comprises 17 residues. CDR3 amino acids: CAWRPPGTGRALGPQHF. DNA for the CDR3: TGTGCCTGGAGACCTCCCGGGACAGGGAGAGCTCTGGGGCCCCAGCATTTT.

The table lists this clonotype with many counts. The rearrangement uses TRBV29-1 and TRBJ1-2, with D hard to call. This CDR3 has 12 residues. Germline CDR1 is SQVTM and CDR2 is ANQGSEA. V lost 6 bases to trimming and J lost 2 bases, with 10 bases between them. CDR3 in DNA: TGCAGCGTGGCAGGCGAGAACTATGGCTACACCTTC. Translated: CSVAGENYGYTF.

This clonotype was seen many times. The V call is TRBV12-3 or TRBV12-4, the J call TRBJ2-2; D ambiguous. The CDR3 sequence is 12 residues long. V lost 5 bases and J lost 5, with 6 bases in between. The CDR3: CASSLLTGELFF. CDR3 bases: TGTGCCAGCAGTCTCCTAACCGGGGAGCTGTTTTTT.

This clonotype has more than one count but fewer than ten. CDR3 sequence: CSARRSASYEQYF. The CDR3 coding sequence is TGCAGTGCTAGGCGTTCCGCCTCCTACGAGCAGTACTTC. V is TRBV20-1 and J is TRBJ2-7; the D is unclear. The germline V gene encodes CDR1 DFQATT and CDR2 SNEGSKA (reference sequence). Deletions cut 3 bases from V and 0 bases from J, with 9 bases between. There are 13 residues in the CDR3.

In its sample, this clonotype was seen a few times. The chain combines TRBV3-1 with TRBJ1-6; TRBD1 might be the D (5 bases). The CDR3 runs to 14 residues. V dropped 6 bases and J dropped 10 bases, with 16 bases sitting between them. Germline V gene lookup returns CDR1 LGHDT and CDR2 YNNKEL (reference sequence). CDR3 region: CASRLRDRSSPLHF. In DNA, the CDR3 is TGTGCCAGCAGGCTCCGGGACCGGTCATCACCCCTCCACTTT.

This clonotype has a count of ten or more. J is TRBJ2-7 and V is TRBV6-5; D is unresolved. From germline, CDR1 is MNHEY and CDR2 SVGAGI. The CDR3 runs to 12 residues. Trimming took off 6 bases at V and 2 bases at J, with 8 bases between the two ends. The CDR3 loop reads CASRFGAYEQYF. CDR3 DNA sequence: TGTGCCAGCAGGTTTGGGGCCTACGAGCAGTACTTC.

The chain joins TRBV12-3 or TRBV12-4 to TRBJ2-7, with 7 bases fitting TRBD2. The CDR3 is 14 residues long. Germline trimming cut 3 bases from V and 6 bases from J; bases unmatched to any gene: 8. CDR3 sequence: CASSLRRERGEQYF. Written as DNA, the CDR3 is TGTGCCAGCAGTTTGAGGAGGGAGCGGGGCGAGCAGTACTTC.